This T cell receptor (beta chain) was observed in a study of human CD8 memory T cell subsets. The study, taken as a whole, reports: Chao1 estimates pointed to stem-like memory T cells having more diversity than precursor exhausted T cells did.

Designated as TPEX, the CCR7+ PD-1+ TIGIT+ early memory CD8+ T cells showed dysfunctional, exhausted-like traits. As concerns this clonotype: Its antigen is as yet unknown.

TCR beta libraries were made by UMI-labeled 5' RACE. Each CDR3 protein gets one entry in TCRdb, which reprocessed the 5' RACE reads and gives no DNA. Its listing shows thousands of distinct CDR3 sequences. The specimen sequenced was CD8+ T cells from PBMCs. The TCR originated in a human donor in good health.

The CDR3 loop reads CASKGAGTEAFF. V and J are TRBV12-3 or TRBV12-4 and TRBJ1-1; TCRdb calls TRBD1, which cannot be checked without DNA. The CDR3 has 12 amino acids.